At least ten counts were recorded for the clone carrying this T cell receptor (beta chain). Amplified regions were TCR beta CDR3 sequences from RNA transcripts. The TCR CDR3 first-round RT-PCR relied on the HTBI primer set. TCRdb re-analysed the multiplex PCR reads in MiXCR, keeping a single row per CDR3 protein. Counted here are hundreds of thousands of distinct CDR3 sequences, roughly 14% occurring once; the ten biggest clones make up 20% to 25%. The data were taken from a study of T cells in Graves' hyperthyroidism and ophthalmopathy. CDR1 and CDR2 (germline): MDHEN, SYDVKM. This CDR3 is 11 amino acids long. Between the trimmed V and J ends, which lost 5 bases and 2 bases, there was a span of 3 bases.

The sequence derives from a woman between 25 and 40 years old with Graves' hyperthyroidism. The chain employs TRBV28 and TRBJ1-2; D unresolved. The sequencing sample was made of blood. The CDR3 loop reads CASSQNYGYTF. In DNA, the CDR3 is TGTGCCAGCAGTCAAAACTATGGCTACACCTTC.